The next 7 T cell receptor beta chains were all read from a single sample in a study of regulatory T cells in long-lasting Graves disease. As for time point: newly diagnosed GD, antithyroid drugs for less than 3 months. The TCR library was prepared using RNA isolated from PBMCs. Both iRepertoire HTBI primers and Arm-PCR of CDR3 regions were used to build the TCR beta libraries. TCRdb itself ran the multiplex PCR reads through MiXCR, one entry per CDR3 protein. The table records a few hundred thousand distinct CDR3 sequences, around 11% of them present only once. The same specimen was also included in a second study, on T cells in Graves' hyperthyroidism and ophthalmopathy.

Sequencing used peripheral blood mononuclear cells (PBMCs), obtained at new diagnosis, from a patient treated with antithyroid drugs. The receptors derive from a woman under 30 with Graves disease.

This clonotype was seen many times. The chain has TRBV20-1 and TRBJ2-2; possibly TRBD2 for D (5 bases). Trimming cost V 6 bases and J 3 bases, with 11 bases left between them. The CDR3 is 13 residues long. Germline V gene lookup returns CDR1 DFQATT and CDR2 SNEGSKA (reference sequence). CDR3 amino acids: CSAPDGDTGELFF. In DNA form, the CDR3 reads TGCAGTGCACCAGACGGGGACACCGGGGAGCTGTTTTTT.

In its sample, this clonotype was seen many times. V usage is TRBV5-1 and J usage is TRBJ2-1; 16 bases align to TRBD2. This CDR3 is 17 amino acids long. V was clipped by 4 bases and J by 3 bases; unmatched bases: 4. The germline CDR1 and CDR2 sequences are SGHRS and YFSETQ. The CDR3 reads CASSPGLAGGFYNEQFF. CDR3 nucleotides: TGCGCCAGCAGCCCGGGACTAGCGGGAGGGTTCTACAATGAGCAGTTCTTC.

There are many counts of this clonotype. The rearrangement joins TRBV11-2 to TRBJ1-1; possible D gene TRBD1, 5 bases. The CDR3 totals 14 residues. The germline CDR1 and CDR2 sequences are SGHAT and FQNNGV. The V gene lost 6 bases and the J gene lost 1 base, with 12 bases spanning the gap. CDR3 DNA sequence: TGTGCCAGCAGTTCGCGCACAGGGAACACTGAAGCTTTCTTT. This sequence encodes CASSSRTGNTEAFF.

The sample holds many counts of this clonotype. The CDR3 region is CASSEAQPNQYEQYV. CDR3 nucleotide sequence: TGTGCCAGCAGTGAAGCGCAGCCAAATCAGTACGAGCAGTACGTC. The chain has TRBV2 and TRBJ2-7; D not certain. Germline CDR1 is SNHLY and CDR2 is FYNNEI. Trimming left V 0 bases short and J 4 bases short, with 13 bases between. There are 15 residues in the CDR3.

This rearrangement joins TRBV4-3 to TRBJ2-2, with D maybe TRBD2 (5 bases). The germline CDR1 and CDR2 sequences are LGHNA and YSLEER. The CDR3 is 16 residues long. V gave up 0 bases and J gave up 2 bases, with 10 bases separating them. The CDR3 region is CASSQDPLANTGELFF. The CDR3 region has the DNA TGCGCCAGCAGCCAAGATCCGCTAGCTAACACCGGGGAGCTGTTTTTT.

The sample holds many counts of this clonotype. The chain employs TRBV28 and TRBJ2-7; possibly TRBD1 for D (5 bases). Deletions cut 5 bases from V and 1 base from J, with 12 bases between. Germline V gene sequence: CDR1 MDHEN, CDR2 SYDVKM. The CDR3 loop spans 14 amino acids. This CDR3 is CASSRAQDSYEQYV. The CDR3 nucleotides read TGTGCCAGCAGTCGGGCACAGGATTCCTACGAGCAGTACGTC.

This chain joins TRBV29-1 and TRBJ1-2; D call uncertain. CDR1 SQVTM and CDR2 ANQGSEA come from the germline V gene. The germline V and J ends were trimmed by 0 bases and 8 bases, with 10 bases remaining between them. The CDR3 is 12 amino acids. The CDR3 reads CSVEDRSYGYTF. The CDR3 DNA reads as TGCAGCGTTGAAGACCGGTCATACGGCTACACCTTC.